This T cell receptor (beta chain) was found in a study of blood T cell repertoires in COVID-19. Study-level information: Donors in the United States, Italy and Spain gave samples during acute or convalescent COVID-19. T cells, B-cell-depleted T cells, or PBMCs provided the cDNA or gDNA that served as material.

Original processing methods: Amplified reference gene primers provided the basis for estimating nucleated cell counts. Profiling relied on immunoSEQ multiplex PCR, and the TCRdb table lists in-frame clones only, not all of them. V, J and clone size derive from that table, while D and trimming were established from the DNA sequence. Of about 98,000 clones listed, roughly 85% are singletons. Germline V gene lookup returns CDR1 LNHDA and CDR2 SQIVND (reference sequence). The CDR3 is 14 amino acids. V was pared by 6 bases and J by 8 bases, with 12 bases of the junction left unmatched. J is TRBJ1-2 and V is TRBV19; 7 nucleotides agree with TRBD1. Sequences were obtained from peripheral blood. The clonotype was recovered from a man aged 45-60 years with active COVID-19. The CDR3 DNA reads TGTGCCAGTAGCCAGATCGGGACAGTGTTCGGCTACACCTTC. Encoded protein: CASSQIGTVFGYTF.